This record looks at one TCR beta chain sequence and its context. This sample is drawn from a study of OX40 agonist ivuxolimab in advanced cancers. For the study at large: An agonistic anti-OX40 (CD134) antibody, ivuxolimab, was used to treat the patients.

This CDR3 contains 15 residues. V lost 6 bases to trimming and J lost 5 bases; unmatched junction nucleotides: 7. CDR1 is SGHNT and CDR2 is YENEEA in the germline V gene. The table came from immunoSEQ multiplex PCR; TCRdb's copy has only in-frame clones and leaves some out. The sample lists some 100,000 clones, more than 85% seen once, with 0.54% in the top ten. The sample here was CD4+ or CD8+ T cells sorted from blood, taken in a trial of the OX40 agonist ivuxolimab. This TCR came from an adult with an advanced solid tumor such as melanoma, head and neck, liver or kidney cancer. The genes are TRBV11-3 and TRBJ2-2; TRBD1 aligns across 9 bases. CDR3 protein: CASRRDREGTGELFF. The CDR3 bases are TGTGCCAGCAGACGGGACAGGGAAGGGACCGGGGAGCTGTTTTTT.